Below are 20 T cell receptor beta chains sequenced from a single sample in a study of regulatory T cells in long-lasting Graves disease. Through Arm-PCR of CDR3 regions and iRepertoire HTBI primers, TCR beta libraries were built. TCRdb called the multiplex PCR reads again in MiXCR, with one record for every CDR3 protein. This table has around 420,000 distinct CDR3 sequences, over 12% appearing once. As to time point: newly diagnosed GD, antithyroid drugs for less than 3 months. With RNA extracted from PBMCs as input, the TCR library was made. This sample also belongs to another study, concerning T cells in Graves' hyperthyroidism and ophthalmopathy.

This specimen was peripheral blood mononuclear cells (PBMCs), taken at new diagnosis, from a patient treated with antithyroid drugs. The receptors were sampled from a woman in her 40s with Graves disease.

The table lists this clonotype with many counts. The rearrangement uses TRBV9 and TRBJ2-3; D is unresolved. Trimming removed 5 bases at V and 0 bases at J, with 10 bases between. The germline CDR1 and CDR2 sequences are SGDLS and YYNGEE. The CDR3 extends over 14 amino acids. The CDR3 protein is CASSFTESTDTQYF. For the CDR3, the DNA is TGTGCCAGCAGTTTCACGGAAAGCACAGATACGCAGTATTTT.

The V gene is TRBV15, the J gene TRBJ2-7; the D gene could be TRBD1 or TRBD2 (6 bases each). There are 14 residues in the CDR3. Germline CDR1 and CDR2: LNHNV and YYDKDF (reference sequence). Trimming pared 0 bases from V and 6 bases from J, leaving 12 bases between. CDR3 nucleotides: TGTGCCACCAGCAGAGATCATGGAGGGGGCGAGCAGTACTTC. Translated, it gives CATSRDHGGGEQYF.

This clonotype was seen a few times. This chain links TRBV6-5 with TRBJ2-2; possible D gene TRBD2, 5 bases. CDR1 MNHEY and CDR2 SVGAGI come from the germline V gene. The CDR3 contains 14 residues. V shed 2 bases and J shed 4 bases, with 8 bases lying between them. CDR3 coding DNA: TGTGCCAGCAGTTACGGGAGAGGCACCGGGGAGCTGTTTTTT. Its protein is CASSYGRGTGELFF.

This clonotype turned up a few times. The chain joins TRBV20-1 to TRBJ2-3; TRBD2 matches 11 bases. The germline V gene encodes CDR1 DFQATT and CDR2 SNEGSKA (reference sequence). This CDR3 spans 14 amino acids. The ends lost 6 bases at V and 6 bases at J; junction bases unmatched: 8. The CDR3 here is CSAPLAGAGDTQYF. The CDR3 region has the DNA TGCAGTGCGCCACTAGCGGGAGCCGGGGATACGCAGTATTTT.

The genes are TRBV19 and TRBJ2-3, with TRBD1 identical over 12 bases. The CDR3 length is 16 residues. Germline V lookup: CDR1 LNHDA, CDR2 SQIVND (reference sequence). V shed 3 bases and J 4 bases; nucleotides not matched to a gene: 5. The CDR3: CASSIPGTGGADTQYF. DNA for the CDR3: TGTGCCAGTAGTATCCCCGGGACAGGGGGCGCAGATACGCAGTATTTT.

This clonotype was seen at least ten times. CDR3 nucleotides: TGTGCCAGCTCACCAGGGTTCCTAAACTCCTACGAGCAGTACTTC. It encodes CASSPGFLNSYEQYF. The V gene is TRBV18, the J gene TRBJ2-7; no reliable D call. Trimming cost V 2 bases and J 0 bases, with 11 bases left between them. Germline loops: CDR1 KGHSH, CDR2 LQKENI. The CDR3 is 15 amino acids.

This clonotype was counted many times. This chain connects TRBV2 to TRBJ2-1; TRBD2 aligns across 8 bases. Germline trimming cut 6 bases from V and 4 bases from J; bases unmatched to any gene: 5. In germline, CDR1 is SNHLY, CDR2 FYNNEI. CDR3 length: 14 amino acids. Here the CDR3 DNA reads TGTGCCAGCAGAGAGCGGGAGAGGTACAATGAGCAGTTCTTC. This codes for CASRERERYNEQFF.

This rearrangement joins TRBV20-1 to TRBJ1-1, with 11 bases identical to TRBD1. CDR1 is DFQATT, CDR2 SNEGSKA, per germline (reference sequence). This CDR3 has 17 amino acids. J was trimmed by 0 bases and V by 0 bases; bases with no gene match: 6. The CDR3 is CSARDLGTGGLNTEAFF. The CDR3 bases are TGCAGTGCTAGAGATCTTGGGACAGGGGGTCTGAACACTGAAGCTTTCTTT.

A single count supports this clonotype. Just one base apart from a much larger clone, this may be a read error. The CDR3 does not end in the conserved phenylalanine or tryptophan, so this is likely a read error. This rearrangement joins TRBV7-3 to TRBJ2-3; D is unclear. Trimming took off 1 base at V and 0 bases at J, with 8 bases between the two ends. The CDR3 covers 15 residues. The germline CDR1 and CDR2 sequences are SGHTA and FQGTGA. CDR3 amino acids: CASSLNGFSTDTQYL. DNA of the CDR3: TGTGCCAGCAGCTTAAATGGGTTTAGCACAGATACGCAGTATTTG.

This clonotype has a count of ten or more. The V and J genes are TRBV19 and TRBJ2-3, with 9 bases lining up with TRBD2. Germline V CDR1 and CDR2: LNHDA, SQIVND (reference sequence). The length of the CDR3 is 15 residues. The V gene end was trimmed by 5 bases and the J gene end by 5 bases; junction bases not matched to a gene: 8. The CDR3 nucleotides read TGTGCCAGTAGTGGATCTAGCGGGACCGGAGATACGCAGTATTTT. Amino acid sequence: CASSGSSGTGDTQYF.

The genes are TRBV6-9 and TRBJ2-1, with 12 bases aligning to TRBD1. The CDR3 contains 17 residues. CDR1 and CDR2 (germline): MNHGY, SVAAGI. Losses at the gene ends were 3 bases for V and 5 bases for J; bases not matched to a gene: 8. CDR3 nucleotides: TGTGCCAGCAGTTACATTCCGGGACAGGGGGCTAACAATGAGCAGTTCTTC. It specifies CASSYIPGQGANNEQFF.

This clonotype was detected only a few times. The chain employs TRBV19 and TRBJ1-5; weak D call: TRBD1 (6 bases). V lost 4 bases and J 5 bases, leaving 15 bases between the germline ends. CDR1 is LNHDA and CDR2 is SQIVND in the germline V gene (reference sequence). This CDR3 contains 15 residues. The CDR3 sequence: CASSTLDSRYQPQHF. For the CDR3, the DNA is TGTGCCAGTAGTACGTTGGACAGCCGCTATCAGCCCCAGCATTTT.

This clonotype was recorded once. The rearrangement joins TRBV2 to TRBJ2-1, with D perhaps TRBD2 (6 bases). Trimming shortened V by 8 bases and J by 5 bases, and 13 bases separated the two germline ends. CDR3 length equals 13 residues. CDR1 is SNHLY, CDR2 FYNNEI, per germline. CDR3 in DNA: TGTGCCAGCGAGGGGAGGAGGGACAATGAGCAGTTCTTC. Translating gives CASEGRRDNEQFF.

This sequence joins TRBV27 and TRBJ2-4; TRBD2 aligns across 8 bases. CDR3 length: 14 amino acids. Germline CDR1 MNHEY, CDR2 SMNVEV (reference sequence). J was trimmed by 2 bases and V by 8 bases; bases with no gene match: 5. The chain's CDR3 is CASGAGASKNIQYF. For the CDR3, the DNA is TGTGCCAGCGGAGCGGGAGCCTCCAAAAACATTCAGTACTTC.

The chain is built from TRBV5-4 and TRBJ2-3, with 8 bases that match TRBD2. The ends lost 0 bases at V and 5 bases at J; junction bases unmatched: 5. Germline loops: CDR1 SGHNT, CDR2 YYREEE (reference sequence). The CDR3 length is 15 residues. The CDR3 DNA follows: TGTGCCAGCAGCTTGGAGCGGGGGCGCAAAGATACGCAGTATTTT. Protein product: CASSLERGRKDTQYF.

This clonotype was observed many times. V and J are TRBV3-1 and TRBJ2-5, with no clear D. In germline, CDR1 is LGHDT, CDR2 YNNKEL (reference sequence). The V gene lost 1 base and the J gene lost 0 bases, with 3 bases spanning the gap. There are 13 residues in the CDR3. CDR3 coding DNA: TGTGCCAGCAGCCAAGTAGACCAAGAGACCCAGTACTTC. Protein: CASSQVDQETQYF.

This clonotype was detected ten times or more. The V gene is TRBV7-9, the J gene TRBJ2-7, with 10 bases matching TRBD2. Germline V gene data show CDR1 as SEHNR and CDR2 as FQNEAQ (reference sequence). J gave up 1 base and V 4 bases, and 7 bases lay outside the gene matches. This CDR3 has 16 residues. The CDR3, as DNA: TGTGCCAGCAGCTCCGTAGCGGGAGGTTCGTCCTACGAGCAGTACTTC. Its protein product is CASSSVAGGSSYEQYF. Full variable domain (missing parts from reference TRBV7-9 and TRBJ2-7): DTGVSQNPRHKITKRGQNVTFRCDPISEHNRLYWYRQTLGQGPEFLTYFQNEAQLEKSRLLSDRFSAERPKGSFSTLEIQRTEQGDSAMYLCASSSVAGGSSYEQYFGPGTRLTVT.

In this sample, this clonotype turned up many times. This chain uses TRBV20-1 with TRBJ2-1; TRBD2 matches 11 bases. There are 16 residues in the CDR3. Germline CDR1 is DFQATT and CDR2 is SNEGSKA (reference sequence). Trimming cost V 3 bases and J 4 bases; bases outside gene matches: 8. CDR3 amino acids: CSASPTSGSGYNEQFF. CDR3 DNA sequence: TGCAGTGCTAGTCCTACTAGCGGGAGTGGGTACAATGAGCAGTTCTTC.

As to this clonotype: This sequence may be a read error, since a much larger clone differs from it by one base. This rearrangement joins TRBV6-1 to TRBJ2-1, with D unresolved. CDR3 size: 16 residues. Per germline, CDR1 MNHNS and CDR2 SASEGT. The CDR3: CASSKASMSSYNEQFF. DNA of the CDR3: TGTGCCAGCAGTAAAGCTAGTATGTCCTCCTACAATGAGCAGTTCTTC.

The table lists this clonotype with many counts. The CDR3 protein is CSVVGRVHYNEQFF. As DNA, the CDR3 is TGCAGCGTTGTCGGGCGGGTTCACTACAATGAGCAGTTCTTC. V and J are TRBV29-1 and TRBJ2-1; D is perhaps TRBD2 (5 bases). V gave up 4 bases and J gave up 3 bases, with 13 bases separating them. This CDR3 has 14 residues. Germline CDR1 and CDR2: SQVTM and ANQGSEA.